This is a list of T cell receptor beta chains from one sample in a study of beta chain features in type 1 diabetes. TCRdb keeps only in-frame clones here, not all; method: immunoSEQ multiplex PCR. In the table there are around 170,000 clones, approximately 8.7% of which are singletons. Sequenced material: central memory CD4+ T cells from blood. The receptors come from a woman under 40 with type 1 diabetes. The CDR3 runs from the conserved cysteine through the conserved F or W. Each record gives: J gene, clone size, V gene, D gene, CDR3 protein, CDR3 DNA. A D gene is named only where the DNA matches it firmly. Size is omitted from some rows. Given values are once, few, many or a class for expanded clones.

TRBJ2-1 NA TRBV15 NA CATSRVILIESYNEQFF TGTGCCACCAGCAGAGTTATACTTATAGAGTCCTACAATGAGCAGTTCTTC
TRBJ1-5 NA TRBV30 TRBD1 CAWSPGTGGGQPQHF TGTGCCTGGAGTCCGGGGACAGGGGGCGGTCAGCCCCAGCATTTT
TRBJ2-5 NA TRBV10-3 TRBD1 CATAVTGGEETQYF TGTGCCACCGCAGTGACAGGGGGTGAAGAGACCCAGTACTTC
TRBJ2-5 NA TRBV27 NA CASSLVGVPETQYF TGTGCCAGCAGTTTAGTCGGGGTCCCAGAGACCCAGTACTTC
TRBJ2-3 NA TRBV18 TRBD2 CASSPSTSGAQYF TGTGCCAGCTCACCCTCGACTAGCGGGGCGCAGTATTTT
TRBJ1-2 few TRBV7-2 TRBD1 CASGIGQGAVGYTF TGTGCCAGCGGGATAGGACAGGGGGCGGTAGGCTACACCTTC
TRBJ1-1 NA TRBV7-9 TRBD1 CASSLQGARTEAFF TGTGCCAGCAGCTTACAGGGGGCGAGGACTGAAGCTTTCTTT
TRBJ2-1 NA TRBV5-1 TRBD2 CASSLETSGYNNEQFF TGCGCCAGCAGCTTGGAGACTAGCGGGTATAACAATGAGCAGTTCTTC
TRBJ2-7 few TRBV5-4 TRBD2 CASSLDGRSSYEQYF TGTGCCAGCAGCTTGGACGGGAGGAGCTCCTACGAGCAGTACTTC
TRBJ1-1 NA TRBV9 TRBD1 CATSGGRNTEAFF TGTGCCACTTCAGGGGGCCGCAACACTGAAGCTTTCTTT
TRBJ2-5 few TRBV5-4 TRBD2 CASTEAGGKETQYF TGTGCCAGCACCGAAGCGGGAGGAAAAGAGACCCAGTACTTC
TRBJ2-7 NA TRBV30 NA CAWSVPATARREQYF TGTGCCTGGAGTGTACCCGCGACTGCCAGAAGGGAGCAGTACTTC
TRBJ1-2 NA TRBV29-1 NA CSVAGIDYGYTF TGCAGCGTTGCCGGGATCGACTATGGCTACACCTTC
TRBJ2-1 NA TRBV4-1 TRBD2 CASSPGLAGNNEQFF TGCGCCAGCAGCCCGGGACTAGCGGGAAACAATGAGCAGTTCTTC
TRBJ1-2 few TRBV7-2 NA CASSFTGYGYTF TGTGCCAGCAGCTTCACGGGATATGGCTACACCTTC
TRBJ1-5 few TRBV29-1 NA CSVIHDSNQPQHF TGCAGCGTAATACATGATAGCAATCAGCCCCAGCATTTT
TRBJ1-4 few TRBV7-2 NA CASKESFNEKLFF TGTGCCAGCAAAGAGTCCTTTAATGAAAAACTGTTTTTT
TRBJ1-2 NA TRBV28 TRBD1 CASSGQGGYGYTF TGTGCCAGCAGTGGACAGGGGGGTTATGGCTACACCTTC
TRBJ2-3 many TRBV28 TRBD1 CASGTADTQYF TGTGCGTCCGGGACAGCTGATACGCAGTATTTT
TRBJ2-5 few TRBV29-1 NA CSVDMGRQETQYF TGCAGCGTTGATATGGGGAGGCAAGAGACCCAGTACTTC
TRBJ2-7 few TRBV11-2 NA CASSSGGTAISYEQYF TGTGCCAGCAGCTCTGGCGGGACAGCTATTTCCTACGAGCAGTACTTC
TRBJ1-4 NA TRBV5-1 NA CASSSFGTNNEKLFF TGCGCCAGCAGCTCCTTCGGGACTAACAATGAAAAACTGTTTTTT
TRBJ2-7 few TRBV7-9 NA CASSPNGYEQYF TGTGCCAGCAGCCCTAACGGCTACGAGCAGTACTTC
TRBJ2-1 few TRBV7-3 NA CASSQTGENNEQFF TGTGCCAGCAGCCAAACGGGGGAGAACAATGAGCAGTTCTTC
TRBJ2-1 NA TRBV7-7 NA CASSLGAPQGTDEQFF TGTGCTAGCAGCTTAGGGGCCCCACAGGGAACCGATGAGCAGTTCTTC
TRBJ1-5 few TRBV9 NA CASSASRGRDQPQHF TGTGCCAGCAGCGCTAGCAGGGGAAGGGATCAGCCCCAGCATTTT
TRBJ1-1 few TRBV7-3 NA CASSPRGSNTEAFF TGTGCCAGCAGCCCGCGAGGGTCGAACACTGAAGCTTTCTTT
TRBJ2-7 NA TRBV5-1 NA CASSLGDGGHEQYF TGCGCCAGCAGCTTGGGGGATGGGGGCCACGAGCAGTACTTC
TRBJ2-4 few TRBV11-1 NA CASSCGQNLAKNIQYF TGTGCCAGCAGCTGCGGACAAAATCTAGCCAAAAACATTCAGTACTTC
TRBJ1-2 few TRBV6-5 NA CASSYSDSRTPYGYTF TGTGCCAGCAGTTACTCGGACAGTCGAACTCCCTATGGCTACACCTTC
TRBJ2-1 few TRBV6-5 TRBD2 CASKASGGSYNEQFF TGTGCCAGCAAGGCTAGCGGAGGCTCCTACAATGAGCAGTTCTTC
TRBJ2-7 NA TRBV30 NA CAWSVRNSYEQYF TGTGCCTGGAGTGTACGGAACAGCTACGAGCAGTACTTC
TRBJ2-1 few TRBV6-1 TRBD1 CASSADRGAEQFF TGTGCCAGCAGTGCGGACAGGGGGGCTGAGCAGTTCTTC
TRBJ2-1 NA TRBV7-9 TRBD2 CASSLGLAGHNEQFF TGTGCCAGCAGCTTAGGGCTAGCGGGACACAATGAGCAGTTCTTC
TRBJ1-1 NA TRBV5-1 NA CASSLDRNTEAFF TGCGCCAGCAGCTTGGACAGGAACACTGAAGCTTTCTTT
TRBJ1-2 NA TRBV7-9 NA CASSLMGSNYGYTF TGTGCCAGCAGCTTAATGGGCAGTAACTATGGCTACACCTTC
TRBJ2-1 NA TRBV14 NA CASSHGAKQFF TGTGCCAGCAGCCATGGGGCCAAGCAGTTCTTC
TRBJ2-7 few TRBV30 TRBD2 CAWRPSGMNYEQYF TGTGCCTGGCGTCCTAGCGGGATGAACTACGAGCAGTACTTC
TRBJ1-2 NA TRBV5-1 NA CASSFSGIDGYTF TGCGCCAGCAGCTTTTCAGGGATTGATGGCTACACCTTC
TRBJ2-1 NA TRBV29-1 TRBD1 CSVYPGQAYNEQFF TGCAGCGTTTACCCGGGACAGGCCTACAATGAGCAGTTCTTC
TRBJ2-3 NA TRBV5-4 NA CASSSGQRKGDTQYF TGTGCCAGCAGCTCCGGACAGAGAAAAGGAGATACGCAGTATTTT
TRBJ2-1 NA TRBV7-7 NA CASSLGQHNEQFF TGTGCTAGCAGCTTAGGACAGCACAATGAGCAGTTCTTC
TRBJ2-1 NA TRBV6-1 NA CASSVNVADYNEQFF TGTGCCAGCAGTGTTAACGTGGCGGATTACAATGAGCAGTTCTTC